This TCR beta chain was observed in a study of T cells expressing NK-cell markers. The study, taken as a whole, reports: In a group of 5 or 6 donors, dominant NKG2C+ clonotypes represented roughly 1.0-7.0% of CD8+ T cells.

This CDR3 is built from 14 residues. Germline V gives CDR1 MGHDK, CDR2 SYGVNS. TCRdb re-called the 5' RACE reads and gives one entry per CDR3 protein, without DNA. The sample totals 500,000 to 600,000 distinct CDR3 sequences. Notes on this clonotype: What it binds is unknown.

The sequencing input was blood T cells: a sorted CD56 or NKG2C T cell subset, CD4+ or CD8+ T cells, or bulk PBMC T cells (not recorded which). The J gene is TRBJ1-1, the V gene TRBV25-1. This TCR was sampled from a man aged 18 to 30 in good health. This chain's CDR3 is CASSDLRAGTEAFF.